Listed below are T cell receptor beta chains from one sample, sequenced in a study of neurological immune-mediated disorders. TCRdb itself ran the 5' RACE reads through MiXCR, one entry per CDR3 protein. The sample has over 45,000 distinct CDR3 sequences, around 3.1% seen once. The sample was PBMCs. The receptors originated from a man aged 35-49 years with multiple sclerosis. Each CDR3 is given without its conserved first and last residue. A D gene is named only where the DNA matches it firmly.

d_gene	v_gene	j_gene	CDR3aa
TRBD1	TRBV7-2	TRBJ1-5	ASSTGTGHQPQH
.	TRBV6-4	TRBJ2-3	ASSDSASSTDTQY
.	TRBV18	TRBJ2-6	ASSPRSGGPGANVLT
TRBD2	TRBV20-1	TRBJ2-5	RPTREGLYQETQY
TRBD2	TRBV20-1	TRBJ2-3	SGDAGGETQY
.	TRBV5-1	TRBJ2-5	ASSLRGQETQY
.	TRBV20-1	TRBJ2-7	SARRGEGTYEQY
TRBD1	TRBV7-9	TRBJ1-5	ASSLAGTGGQPQH
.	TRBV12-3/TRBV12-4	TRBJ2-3	ASSLPDTQY
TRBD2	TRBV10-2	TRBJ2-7	ASSRTSGGGEQY
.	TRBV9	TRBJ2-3	ASSGAGSDTQY
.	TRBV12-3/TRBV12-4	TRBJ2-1	ASSSTRSEQF
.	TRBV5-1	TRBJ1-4	ASSVGATNEKLF
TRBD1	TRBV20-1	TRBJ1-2	SAYLRQGIYGYT
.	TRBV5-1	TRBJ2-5	ASSLELQETQY
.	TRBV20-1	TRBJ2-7	SARQGLNSYEQY
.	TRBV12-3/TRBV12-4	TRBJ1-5	ASSPTGHISNQPQN
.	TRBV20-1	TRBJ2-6	SARDQGSGANVLT
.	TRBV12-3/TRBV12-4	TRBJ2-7	ASSAQGTTYEQY
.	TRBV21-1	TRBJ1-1	ASSKDRTQAF
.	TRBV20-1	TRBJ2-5	SARDLEGTQY
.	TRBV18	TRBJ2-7	ASSRRQSSYEQY
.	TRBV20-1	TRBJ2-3	SASYFWAVAEN
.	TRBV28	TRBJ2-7	ASSPPLYGGEQY
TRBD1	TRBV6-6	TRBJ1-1	AHTSSTGALQAF
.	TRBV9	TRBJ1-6	ASSVGVRYNSPLN
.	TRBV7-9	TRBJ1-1	ASSLQGPGTEAF
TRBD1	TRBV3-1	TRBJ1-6	ASSQVGTADPPLN
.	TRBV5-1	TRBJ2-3	ASSLMGTPDTQY
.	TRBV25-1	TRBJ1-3	ASTQTRDSVGNTIY
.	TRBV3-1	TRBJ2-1	ASSQSWHLQF